This T cell receptor beta chain was observed in a study of OX40 agonist ivuxolimab in advanced cancers. Background on the study: Among those enrolled, mean age was around 60 years (range roughly 23 to 85) and less than 90% were male. Enrollees could have had prior anti-PD-1, anti-PD-L1 or anti-CTLA-4 therapy, which about 42% had received.

Individuals having autoimmune disease history or systemic immunosuppression were not enrolled. Sequencing was performed with immunoSEQ multiplex PCR; in TCRdb, only in-frame clones are kept and a portion is missing. This table has about 100,000 clones, around 91% appearing once. The TCR originated in an adult with an advanced solid tumor such as melanoma, head and neck, liver or kidney cancer. Sequences were derived from CD4+ or CD8+ T cells sorted from blood, sampled in a trial of the OX40 agonist ivuxolimab.

The CDR3 bases are TGTGCCAGCTCCCGGGACAGGGCCTACGAGCAGTACTTC. It yields the protein CASSRDRAYEQYF. The rearrangement joins TRBV14 to TRBJ2-7, with 9 bases lining up with TRBD1. This CDR3 has 13 residues. V was clipped by 8 bases and J by 2 bases; unmatched bases: 4. The germline V gene has CDR1 SGHDN and CDR2 FVKESK.